These 27 T cell receptor beta chains were sequenced from one sample in a study of tumor-infiltrating lymphocytes in primary liver carcinoma. RNA isolated from unsorted whole blood supplied the blood RNA, with germline DNA also extracted. cDNA specific to TCR beta was made from 450 to 500 ng of total RNA, with a constant-region primer employed for priming. Modified slightly, ARM-PCR produced TCR beta libraries over three nested multiplex PCR rounds. TRBV1-TRBV30 forward primers paired with a C-beta reverse primer were used in the first two PCR rounds, which ran roughly 11 cycles each. TCRdb re-analysed the multiplex PCR reads in MiXCR, keeping a single row per CDR3 protein. This table has about 200,000 distinct CDR3 sequences, approximately 65% appearing once. Sequencing was carried out using peripheral blood. These TCRs come from an older woman with primary liver carcinoma and hepatitis B virus infection.

Of note for this clonotype: Compared with germline, one end of the junction differs, possibly owing to a read error. The chain employs TRBV12-3 or TRBV12-4 and TRBJ2-5; no definite D call. The CDR3 has 14 amino acids. CDR3 sequence reads: CTSSLAPSQETQYF. The CDR3 nucleotides read TGCACCAGCAGTTTAGCACCCTCCCAAGAGACCCAGTACTTC.

This clonotype was seen many times. The gene calls are TRBV4-2 and TRBJ2-1, with a weak D call TRBD1 (6 bases). V was trimmed by 0 bases and J by 0 bases, leaving 6 bases between them. Germline V gene data show CDR1 as LGHNA and CDR2 as YNFKEQ. The CDR3 sequence is 15 residues long. The CDR3 region is CASSQEQGSYNEQFF. The CDR3 DNA is TGTGCCAGCAGCCAAGAACAGGGCTCCTACAATGAGCAGTTCTTC.

As for this clonotype: One end of the junction fails to match germline, which may point to a read error. The chain recombines TRBV11-3 with TRBJ2-4, with 8 positions matching TRBD1. This CDR3 contains 16 residues. Germline CDR1 is SGHNT and CDR2 is YENEEA. The CDR3 is CVSGPRTGLAKNIQYF. The CDR3 DNA follows: TGTGTCAGCGGCCCTCGGACAGGGCTGGCCAAAAACATTCAGTACTTC.

As to this clonotype: Mismatch with germline at one junction end may stem from a read error. The rearrangement joins TRBV11-2 to TRBJ2-7, with no clear D. Germline V gene lookup returns CDR1 SGHAT and CDR2 FQNNGV. This CDR3 is 11 amino acids long. CDR3: CASGLAGQQYF. DNA for the CDR3: TGTGCCAGCGGCTTGGCAGGCCAGCAGTACTTC.

A word on this clonotype: A much larger clonotype is one base distant, so this may be a read error. V gene TRBV5-4 combines with J gene TRBJ2-3; 10 bases align to TRBD2. Germline V lookup: CDR1 SGHNT, CDR2 YYREEE (reference sequence). CDR3 size: 16 residues. DNA for the CDR3: TGTGCCAGCAGCTTGGAACCTAGCGGGAGTAAGGATATGCAGTATTTT. Its protein product is CASSLEPSGSKDMQYF. Together with reference TRBV5-4 and TRBJ2-3, the CDR3 gives the full variable domain: ETGVTQSPTHLIKTRGQQVTLRCSSQSGHNTVSWYQQALGQGPQFIFQYYREEENGRGNFPPRFSGLQFPNYSSELNVNALELDDSALYLCASSLEPSGSKDMQYFGPGTRLTVL.

The chain has TRBV5-4 and TRBJ2-3; the match to TRBD1 covers 7 bases. The V segment lost 5 bases and the J segment 5 bases; nucleotides outside the gene matches: 8. CDR1 is SGHNT and CDR2 is YYREEE in the germline V gene (reference sequence). The length of the CDR3 is 14 residues. In DNA, the CDR3 is TGTGCCAGCAGACCTACAGGGGTGGAAGATACGCAGTATTTT. Its translation is CASRPTGVEDTQYF. Based on the CDR3 plus reference TRBV5-4 and TRBJ2-3, the full variable domain is ETGVTQSPTHLIKTRGQQVTLRCSSQSGHNTVSWYQQALGQGPQFIFQYYREEENGRGNFPPRFSGLQFPNYSSELNVNALELDDSALYLCASRPTGVEDTQYFGPGTRLTVL.

Concerning this clonotype itself: A read error may be the cause here, since a much bigger clone is one base away. This chain's CDR3 is CASGQTTSGLYEQYF. In nucleotides, the CDR3 is TGCGCCAGCGGCCAAACGACTAGCGGACTTTACGAGCAGTACTTC. The V gene is TRBV4-1, the J gene TRBJ2-7, with TRBD2 matching 9 bases. The CDR3 sequence is 15 residues long. In germline, CDR1 is MGHRA, CDR2 YSYEKL.

The chain joins TRBV11-2 to TRBJ1-5; possibly TRBD1 for D (5 bases). The V gene lost 8 bases and the J gene lost 4 bases, with 15 bases spanning the gap. Germline lookup yields CDR1 SGHAT and CDR2 FQNNGV. This CDR3 spans 14 amino acids. CDR3 loop: CASGPGHGNQPQHF. As DNA, the CDR3 is TGTGCCAGCGGCCCCGGACATGGAAATCAGCCCCAGCATTTT.

In this sample, this clonotype turned up once. One end of the junction fails to match germline, which may point to a read error. The gene calls are TRBV11-2 and TRBJ2-7; D unresolved. Germline CDR1 reads SGHAT; CDR2 reads FQNNGV. The CDR3 covers 14 residues. CDR3 sequence: CASSPGRVGYEQYF. CDR3 bases: TGTGCCAGCAGCCCCGGAAGGGTTGGGTACGAGCAATACTTC.

V is TRBV18 and J is TRBJ2-1, with 8 bases that match TRBD1. V trimming: 6 bases; J trimming: 5 bases; junction bases outside the gene matches: 12. The CDR3 totals 16 residues. CDR1 and CDR2 (germline): KGHSH, LQKENI. CDR3 in amino acids: CASSVSHGQGHNEQFF. The CDR3 DNA is TGTGCCAGCTCTGTATCTCACGGACAGGGACACAATGAGCAGTTCTTC.

As regards this clonotype: This may be a read error: a much more frequent sequence differs by one nucleotide. This chain connects TRBV29-1 to TRBJ2-4; D possibly corresponds to TRBD1 (5 bases). The length of the CDR3 is 15 residues. With 4 bases removed from V and 2 bases from J, the gap between germline ends came to 15 bases. Germline values: CDR1 SQVTM, CDR2 ANQGSEA. Here the CDR3 DNA reads TGCAGCGTTGTGGTGGACACCCTAACCAAAAACATTCAGTACTTC. Translating it yields CSVVVDTLTKNIQYF.

Concerning this clonotype: One end of the junction varies from germline; a read error may be responsible. The genes are TRBV6-2 or TRBV6-3 and TRBJ2-1; 14 bases line up with TRBD2. The CDR3 consists of 18 residues. Looked up from germline, CDR1 is MNHEY and CDR2 is SVGEGT. The CDR3 reads CASNPHRLAGGAYSEQFF. The CDR3 DNA reads TGTGCCAGCAATCCCCACCGACTAGCGGGAGGGGCCTACAGTGAGCAGTTCTTC.

The chain combines TRBV14 with TRBJ2-1; perhaps TRBD2 as D (6 bases). The CDR3 is 16 residues long. Trimming shortened V by 1 base and J by 3 bases, and 13 bases separated the two germline ends. Germline V gene sequence: CDR1 SGHDN, CDR2 FVKESK. CDR3 DNA: TGTGCCAGCAGCCAAGGACGTAACGGGAGCTACAATGAGCAGTTCTTC. Amino acids: CASSQGRNGSYNEQFF. Filled out from reference TRBV14 and TRBJ2-1, the complete variable domain reads EAGVTQFPSHSVIEKGQTVTLRCDPISGHDNLYWYRRVMGKEIKFLLHFVKESKQDESGMPNNRFLAERTGGTYSTLKVQPAELEDSGVYFCASSQGRNGSYNEQFFGPGTRLTVL.

With respect to this clonotype: This may be a read error: a much more frequent sequence differs by one nucleotide. The gene calls are TRBV7-9 and TRBJ2-5; the D is unclear. The CDR3 loop spans 13 amino acids. Germline V lookup: CDR1 SEHNR, CDR2 FQNEAQ (reference sequence). V lost 6 bases to trimming and J lost 0 bases, with 8 bases between them. The chain's CDR3 is CASRDEDQETQYF. In DNA form, the CDR3 reads TGTGCCAGCAGGGATGAGGACCAAGAGACCCAGTACTTC. Supplemented by reference TRBV7-9 and TRBJ2-5, the full variable domain reads DTGVSQNPRHKITKRGQNVTFRCDPISEHNRLYWYRQTLGQGPEFLTYFQNEAQLEKSRLLSDRFSAERPKGSFSTLEIQRTEQGDSAMYLCASRDEDQETQYFGPGTRLLVL.

On this clonotype itself: Given a much more abundant clone one base away, this may be a read error. This chain links TRBV6-1 with TRBJ2-3; 8 nucleotides align to TRBD2. The CDR3 has 15 amino acids. Germline loops: CDR1 MNHNS, CDR2 SASEGT. This CDR3 is CVSSTGTSITDTQYF. The CDR3 region has the DNA TGTGTCAGCAGCACCGGGACTAGTATCACAGATACGCAGTATTTT.

This clonotype came up many times. Sequence at one end of the junction differs from germline and may be a read error. This chain links TRBV4-2 with TRBJ2-1, with TRBD2 matching over 16 bases. The CDR3 loop spans 18 amino acids. Per the germline V gene, CDR1 is LGHNA and CDR2 is YNFKEQ. The CDR3 sequence is CASSPGLAGGPSDNEQFF. CDR3 nucleotides: TGTGCCAGCAGCCCGGGACTAGCGGGAGGGCCCTCCGACAATGAGCAGTTCTTC.

The sample holds a few counts of this clonotype. DNA of the CDR3: TGTGCCAGCTCACCACCGGTAACTCGTTACACAGATACGCAGTATTTT. Amino acid sequence: CASSPPVTRYTDTQYF. The rearrangement uses TRBV18 and TRBJ2-3; no clear D gene. Germline V lookup: CDR1 KGHSH, CDR2 LQKENI. Trimming took off 0 bases at V and 2 bases at J, with 12 bases between the two ends. The length of the CDR3 is 16 residues. Together with reference TRBV18 and TRBJ2-3, the CDR3 gives the full variable domain: NAGVMQNPRHLVRRRGQEARLRCSPMKGHSHVYWYRQLPEEGLKFMVYLQKENIIDESGMPKERFSAEFPKEGPSILRIQQVVRGDSAAYFCASSPPVTRYTDTQYFGPGTRLTVL.

Points on this clonotype: The junction shows a germline mismatch at one end, possibly a read error. The chain couples TRBV11-1 to TRBJ1-6, with unresolved D. The germline CDR1 and CDR2 sequences are SGHAT and FQDESV (reference sequence). The CDR3 contains 17 residues. CDR3 in DNA: TGTGCCAGCAGCTATTTCGGAATCCGCCAGAAAAATTCATCCCTCCACTTT. This gives the protein CASSYFGIRQKNSSLHF.

This clonotype was recorded a few times. Germline and junction disagree at one end, which may indicate a read error. V gene TRBV4-2 combines with J gene TRBJ2-7, with D perhaps matching TRBD1 (6 bases). Germline V CDR1 and CDR2: LGHNA, YNFKEQ. The CDR3 spans 14 residues. The CDR3 DNA is TGTGCCCGCAGCCAGGGGCAGGGAGACTACGAGCAGTACTTC. This gives the protein CARSQGQGDYEQYF.

The CDR3 reads CSVPAWRGRVLKQYF. CDR3 DNA: TGCAGTGTTCCGGCCTGGCGGGGGAGGGTCTTGAAGCAGTACTTC. The chain recombines TRBV20-1 with TRBJ2-7; 7 bases match TRBD2. V trimming: 7 bases; J trimming: 8 bases; junction bases outside the gene matches: 20. The CDR3 is 15 residues long. Germline V gene lookup returns CDR1 DFQATT and CDR2 SNEGSKA (reference sequence).

In regard to this clonotype: A much larger clonotype is one base distant, so this may be a read error. This chain joins TRBV29-1 and TRBJ2-5, with TRBD2 identical over 7 bases. Unmatched junction bases numbered 16, after V lost 7 bases and J lost 2 bases. Germline CDR1 and CDR2: SQVTM and ANQGSEA. The CDR3 contains 16 residues. CDR3 loop: CSASGVTSRIQETQYF. For the CDR3, the DNA is TGCAGCGCCTCTGGCGTGACTAGCCGAATTCAAGAGACCCAGTACTTC.

Details on this clonotype: A much larger clone lies a single base off, so this may be a read error. The rearrangement links TRBV4-2 to TRBJ1-2; D is ambiguous. V was clipped by 0 bases and J by 10 bases, with 12 bases between them. Germline CDR1 LGHNA, CDR2 YNFKEQ. The CDR3 is 13 amino acids. The DNA of the CDR3 is TGTGCCAGCAGCCAAGATGCGGCGTCCGACTACACCTTC. It specifies CASSQDAASDYTF.

As concerns this clonotype: This may arise from a read error, as a much more abundant clone is one base away. CDR3 coding DNA: TGTGCCTGGAGTGTAGGGACTAGCGGGAGGTACAATGAGCAGTTCTTC. This sequence encodes CAWSVGTSGRYNEQFF. The V and J genes are TRBV30 and TRBJ2-1; 15 nucleotides line up with TRBD2. J gave up 4 bases and V 0 bases, and 1 base lay outside the gene matches. The CDR3 has 16 amino acids. The V gene's germline CDR1 is GTSNPN and CDR2 SVGIG (reference sequence). The full variable domain, its missing parts supplied by reference TRBV30 and TRBJ2-1, is SQTIHQWPATLVQPVGSPLSLECTVEGTSNPNLYWYRQAAGRGLQLLFYSVGIGQISSEVPQNLSASRPQDRQFILSSKKLLLSDSGFYLCAWSVGTSGRYNEQFFGPGTRLTVL.

This clonotype was recorded at least ten times. V is TRBV14 and J is TRBJ2-1; possible D gene TRBD1, 5 bases. Per the germline V gene, CDR1 is SGHDN and CDR2 is FVKESK. The CDR3 sequence is 13 residues long. Trimming took off 0 bases at V and 10 bases at J, with 10 bases between the two ends. CDR3 DNA: TGTGCCAGCAGCCAAGACAGGGTTGGAGAGCAGTTCTTC. Encoded protein: CASSQDRVGEQFF.

On this clonotype: At one end the junction does not follow the germline gene, possibly because of a read error. The chain carries TRBV11-2 and TRBJ2-1; TRBD2 agrees at 9 bases. The CDR3 extends over 16 amino acids. The germline CDR1 and CDR2 sequences are SGHAT and FQNNGV. This chain's CDR3 is CASSLLGAGGPNEQSF. CDR3 nucleotides: TGTGCCAGCAGCCTATTGGGAGCGGGGGGACCCAATGAGCAGTCCTTC.

As for this clonotype: It is likely a read error, because the conserved phenylalanine at the end of the CDR3 is missing. V gene TRBV11-1 combines with J gene TRBJ1-1; D is ambiguous. Germline lookup yields CDR1 SGHAT and CDR2 FQDESV (reference sequence). The CDR3 covers 13 residues. Trimming pared 2 bases from V and 11 bases from J, leaving 15 bases between. The chain's CDR3 is CASSLRGGVGAFS. The DNA for the CDR3 is TGTGCCAGCAGCTTAAGAGGCGGGGTTGGGGCTTTCTCT.

V usage is TRBV29-1 and J usage is TRBJ2-3; TRBD2 aligns across 8 bases. The junction had 17 bases not matched to a gene; V was cut back by 0 bases and J by 6 bases. The CDR3 runs to 18 residues. Germline V lookup: CDR1 SQVTM, CDR2 ANQGSEA. DNA for the CDR3: TGCAGCGTTGAAGACGGAAGGACTACCGGGAGGGCTGGGGATACGCAGTATTTT. This sequence encodes CSVEDGRTTGRAGDTQYF.